These 30 T cell receptor beta chains were all obtained from the same sample, sequenced in a study of blood T cell repertoires in COVID-19. Clones were sequenced by immunoSEQ multiplex PCR, and TCRdb holds only the in-frame ones, with some missing. The sample has about 670,000 clones; around 89% are singletons. The specimen sequenced was peripheral blood. The receptors derive from a woman under 30 with acute or convalescent COVID-19.

This chain joins TRBV7-8 and TRBJ1-2, with 11 nucleotides matching TRBD1. After removal of 8 bases from V and 5 bases from J, the junction contained 7 bases not matched to a gene. This CDR3 spans 14 amino acids. Looked up from germline, CDR1 is SGHVS and CDR2 is FQNEAQ. The CDR3 reads CASGRGQGEYGYTF. The CDR3 region has the DNA TGTGCCAGCGGGCGGGGACAGGGGGAATATGGCTACACCTTC.

This chain joins TRBV6-4 and TRBJ1-2; 10 nucleotides align to TRBD1. V lost 4 bases and J lost 6; bases outside the gene matches: 11. The CDR3 runs 16 residues. Germline CDR1 and CDR2: MRHNA and SNTAGT. In DNA form, the CDR3 reads TGTGCCAGCAGTGCCTCACCCGGGACAGGGGAGGATGGCTACACCTTC. It encodes CASSASPGTGEDGYTF.

The CDR3: CASSTSGGHEQYF. The CDR3 DNA reads as TGTGCCAGCAGCACCTCTGGGGGCCACGAGCAGTACTTC. The chain couples TRBV9 to TRBJ2-7, with D tentatively TRBD1 (6 bases). CDR3 size: 13 residues. CDR1 and CDR2 (germline): SGDLS, YYNGEE. Trimming took off 4 bases at V and 5 bases at J, with 13 bases between the two ends. The full variable domain, with the rest looked up from reference TRBV9 and TRBJ2-7, is DSGVTQTPKHLITATGQRVTLRCSPRSGDLSVYWYQQSLDQGLQFLIQYYNGEERAKGNILERFSAQQFPDLHSELNLSSLELGDSALYFCASSTSGGHEQYFGPGTRLTVT.

This clone has at least ten counts. The gene calls are TRBV9 and TRBJ2-3; no definite D call. The V gene's germline CDR1 is SGDLS and CDR2 YYNGEE. This CDR3 comprises 15 residues. Between the trimmed V and J ends, which lost 0 bases and 3 bases, there was a span of 11 bases. The CDR3: CASSVAPRGTDTQYF. In nucleotides, the CDR3 is TGTGCCAGCAGCGTAGCCCCCAGAGGAACAGATACGCAGTATTTT.

The chain joins TRBV10-2 to TRBJ1-5, with 10 nucleotides matching TRBD1. Germline loops: CDR1 WSHSY, CDR2 SAAADI. V shed 3 bases and J 4 bases; nucleotides not matched to a gene: 6. The CDR3 loop spans 16 amino acids. In nucleotides, the CDR3 is TGCGCCAGCAGTGAAACAAGGACAGGGGGAAATCAGCCCCAGCATTTT. Amino acids: CASSETRTGGNQPQHF.

CDR3 amino acids: CATSTGTGYEQYF. The CDR3 nucleotides read TGTGCCACCAGCACCGGGACAGGTTACGAGCAGTACTTC. The chain links TRBV24-1 to TRBJ2-7, with 8 bases fitting TRBD1. The CDR3 totals 13 residues. V gave up 7 bases and J gave up 4 bases; unmatched junction bases: 5. Germline-derived CDR1 and CDR2 are KGHDR and SFDVKD.

The chain is built from TRBV5-1 and TRBJ1-1; 9 bases agree with TRBD1. V was clipped by 0 bases and J by 4 bases; unmatched bases: 1. Germline CDR1 and CDR2: SGHRS and YFSETQ. This CDR3 is built from 14 residues. The CDR3 nucleotides are TGCGCCAGCAGCTTGGGACAGGGGGTCACTGAAGCTTTCTTT. It is translated as CASSLGQGVTEAFF.

The chain uses TRBV19 and TRBJ1-2, with D perhaps matching TRBD1 (6 bases). With 6 bases removed from V and 4 bases from J, the gap between germline ends came to 15 bases. Germline-derived CDR1 and CDR2 are LNHDA and SQIVND (reference sequence). The CDR3 runs 14 residues. The CDR3 loop reads CASRVGTKIYGYTF. The CDR3 DNA reads as TGTGCCAGTAGAGTAGGGACAAAGATCTATGGCTACACCTTC.

This clone has more than one count but fewer than ten. The chain employs TRBV7-9 and TRBJ2-7; 8 bases agree with TRBD2. V trimming: 4 bases; J trimming: 7 bases; junction bases outside the gene matches: 12. The germline V gene encodes CDR1 SEHNR and CDR2 FQNEAQ (reference sequence). The CDR3 is 15 amino acids. The chain's CDR3 is CASSSAGLERMEQYF. CDR3 sequence (DNA): TGTGCCAGCAGCTCTGCGGGACTAGAAAGGATGGAGCAGTACTTC.

This chain connects TRBV23-1 to TRBJ1-6; D call uncertain. TRBV23-1 is annotated as an ORF whose role is uncertain. The germline V and J ends were trimmed by 0 bases and 5 bases, with 17 bases remaining between them. The CDR3 consists of 18 residues. For the CDR3, the DNA is TGCGCCAGCAGTCAATCGGGGTGGTACGTGGAGGATAATTCACCCCTCCACTTT. It encodes CASSQSGWYVEDNSPLHF.

The gene calls are TRBV6-5 and TRBJ1-1, with D maybe TRBD1 (5 bases). Germline CDR1 MNHEY, CDR2 SVGAGI. The CDR3 runs to 14 residues. The V and J ends lost 5 bases and 4 bases respectively, with 14 bases between them. The CDR3 sequence: CASSPTFGGTEAFF. The CDR3 coding sequence is TGTGCCAGCAGTCCAACCTTCGGGGGCACTGAAGCTTTCTTT.

The chain combines TRBV5-4 with TRBJ1-4; D gene unclear. Trimming shortened V by 4 bases and J by 6 bases, and 16 bases separated the two germline ends. The germline V gene has CDR1 SGHNT and CDR2 YYREEE (reference sequence). The CDR3 is 15 amino acids. In DNA, the CDR3 is TGTGCCAGCAGCACCCAGCCCCACGAGGATGAAAAACTGTTTTTT. This sequence encodes CASSTQPHEDEKLFF.

This clone appeared once. Here the CDR3 reads CASRRQDSYTDTQYF. The DNA for the CDR3 is TGTGCCAGCAGAAGGCAGGATTCCTACACAGATACGCAGTATTTT. The gene calls are TRBV2 and TRBJ2-3, with D unclear. The germline CDR1 and CDR2 sequences are SNHLY and FYNNEI. The CDR3 loop spans 15 amino acids. V lost 6 bases and J lost 2, with 15 bases in between.

The chain employs TRBV30 and TRBJ2-1; TRBD1 might be the D (6 bases). The CDR3 sequence is 13 residues long. The germline gives CDR1 GTSNPN, CDR2 SVGIG (reference sequence). The germline V and J ends were trimmed by 5 bases and 4 bases, with 12 bases remaining between them. CDR3: CAWDLRGYNEQFF. The DNA of the CDR3 is TGTGCCTGGGACCTCAGGGGATACAATGAGCAGTTCTTC.

The J gene is TRBJ2-7, the V gene TRBV10-3; 7 bases fit TRBD2. Germline V gene lookup returns CDR1 ENHRY and CDR2 SYGVKD. The V and J ends lost 8 bases and 3 bases, in that order; junction bases with no gene match: 4. The CDR3 loop spans 12 amino acids. CDR3: CAIGTKSYEQYF. The CDR3 coding sequence is TGTGCCATCGGGACTAAGAGCTACGAGCAGTACTTC.

The rearrangement joins TRBV3-1 (or the pseudogene TRBV3-2) to TRBJ2-7; D might be TRBD2 (6 bases). Germline values: CDR1 LGHDT, CDR2 YNNKEL (reference sequence). This CDR3 has 15 residues. Trimming took off 0 bases at V and 4 bases at J, with 13 bases between the two ends. CDR3 sequence reads: CASSQDRLGGYEQYF. The CDR3, as DNA: TGTGCCAGCAGCCAAGATCGACTAGGTGGGTACGAGCAGTACTTC.

The V gene is TRBV24-1, the J gene TRBJ1-2; 9 bases fit TRBD1. With 5 bases clipped from V and 2 bases from J, the junction kept 11 bases outside the gene matches. This CDR3 has 17 amino acids. Per germline, CDR1 KGHDR and CDR2 SFDVKD. CDR3 nucleotide sequence: TGTGCCACCAGTGCTCCCCCCCGGGGACAGGGAAACTATGGCTACACCTTC. Translating gives CATSAPPRGQGNYGYTF.

CDR3 protein: CASRTGDTQYF. The CDR3 coding sequence is TGCGCCAGCAGAACGGGGGATACGCAGTATTTT. The chain is built from TRBV5-1 and TRBJ2-3, with D perhaps TRBD2 (5 bases). The CDR3 is 11 residues long. Trimming stripped 5 bases from V and 6 bases from J, with 7 bases between. Germline CDR1 and CDR2: SGHRS and YFSETQ.

The chain carries TRBV21-1 and TRBJ2-1; TRBD1, the D gene given by the table, was not confirmed from the DNA. TRBV21-1 corresponds to a pseudogene. The CDR3 extends over 15 amino acids. The CDR3 DNA is TGTGCCAGCAGCAACCGGGACAGGGTATGCAATGAGCAGTTCTTC. Translated: CASSNRDRVCNEQFF.

The chain links TRBV3-1 (or the pseudogene TRBV3-2) to TRBJ1-1; 9 nucleotides align to TRBD1. Germline trimming cut 4 bases from V and 4 bases from J; bases unmatched to any gene: 4. The V gene's germline CDR1 is LGHDT and CDR2 YNNKEL (reference sequence). The CDR3 consists of 14 residues. The CDR3 nucleotides are TGTGCCAGCAGCCTCGGGACAGGGTTCACTGAAGCTTTCTTT. Translating it yields CASSLGTGFTEAFF.

The chain combines TRBV24-1 with TRBJ2-2; a weak D match, TRBD1 (7 bases). CDR1 and CDR2 (germline): KGHDR, SFDVKD. The CDR3 consists of 17 residues. V lost 0 bases, J lost 3 bases, and 13 bases lay in between. The CDR3 DNA reads TGTGCCACCAGTGATTTGGGAGGGGGCCCATACACCGGGGAGCTGTTTTTT. Protein sequence: CATSDLGGGPYTGELFF.

The CDR3: CASRSTGMNTEAFF. CDR3 DNA: TGTGCCAGCAGAAGTACAGGGATGAACACTGAAGCTTTCTTT. V is TRBV6-5 and J is TRBJ1-1; D perhaps matches TRBD1 (6 bases). The CDR3 has 14 residues. Germline CDR1 MNHEY, CDR2 SVGAGI. V gave up 6 bases and J gave up 0 bases, with 11 bases separating them.

The chain uses TRBV4-2 and TRBJ1-6, with TRBD1 matching over 7 bases. The CDR3 length is 15 residues. The germline gives CDR1 LGHNA, CDR2 YNFKEQ. V was pared by 5 bases and J by 10 bases, with 11 bases of the junction left unmatched. CDR3 loop: CASSGSTGEVSPLHF. DNA of the CDR3: TGTGCCAGCAGCGGCTCCACAGGGGAGGTATCACCCCTCCACTTT.

CDR3 protein: CASMPREGYGYTF. The DNA of the CDR3 is TGTGCCAGCATGCCCAGGGAAGGTTATGGCTACACCTTC. The chain is built from TRBV25-1 and TRBJ1-2; a possible D gene is TRBD1 (5 bases). The CDR3 has 13 amino acids. Germline values: CDR1 MGHDK, CDR2 SYGVNS. The germline V and J ends were trimmed by 7 bases and 5 bases, with 14 bases remaining between them.

The V gene is TRBV3-1 (or the pseudogene TRBV3-2), the J gene TRBJ1-4; TRBD1 might be the D (5 bases). Trimming stripped 6 bases from V and 5 bases from J, with 13 bases between. This CDR3 is 14 amino acids long. Germline lookup yields CDR1 LGHDT and CDR2 YNNKEL (reference sequence). The CDR3 region is CASREGPLNEKLFF. The CDR3 DNA follows: TGTGCCAGCAGGGAGGGACCGTTAAATGAAAAACTGTTTTTT.

This clone was picked up one time. V is TRBV24-1 and J is TRBJ2-7; D perhaps matches TRBD1 (5 bases). V was cut by 4 bases and J by 4 bases, with 7 bases left in between. The V gene's germline CDR1 is KGHDR and CDR2 SFDVKD. This CDR3 contains 12 residues. The DNA of the CDR3 is TGTGCCACCAGTGAGACAGAGTACGAGCAGTACTTC. It translates to CATSETEYEQYF.

The chain has TRBV5-1 and TRBJ2-6; D is perhaps TRBD2 (6 bases). Trimming shortened V by 4 bases and J by 0 bases, and 17 bases separated the two germline ends. CDR1 and CDR2 from the germline V gene are SGHRS and YFSETQ. The length of the CDR3 is 18 residues. This chain's CDR3 is CASSPGLFLPSGANVLTF. The CDR3 nucleotides read TGCGCCAGCAGCCCGGGACTGTTCTTGCCCTCTGGGGCCAACGTCCTGACTTTC.

The chain employs TRBV11-2 and TRBJ1-3; TRBD1 is a possible D gene (5 bases). Germline values: CDR1 SGHAT, CDR2 FQNNGV. The CDR3 consists of 14 residues. The V and J ends lost 6 bases and 4 bases respectively, with 13 bases between them. CDR3: CASRNLSGGNTIYF. CDR3 nucleotides: TGTGCCAGCAGGAACCTTTCAGGGGGAAACACCATATATTTT.

A single count supports this clone. This chain connects TRBV3-1 (or the pseudogene TRBV3-2) to TRBJ1-6, with D perhaps matching TRBD1 (5 bases). The CDR3 loop spans 13 amino acids. The germline CDR1 and CDR2 sequences are LGHDT and YNNKEL (reference sequence). With 5 bases removed from V and 10 bases from J, the gap between germline ends came to 12 bases. CDR3 nucleotide sequence: TGTGCCAGCAGCGCAGGGCCTGGGTCACCCCTCCACTTT. Protein: CASSAGPGSPLHF.

The count of this clone is one. The genes are TRBV5-4 and TRBJ1-6; the match to TRBD1 covers 8 bases. After removal of 2 bases from V and 9 bases from J, the junction contained 7 bases not matched to a gene. Germline V gene data show CDR1 as SGHNT and CDR2 as YYREEE (reference sequence). The CDR3 runs 15 residues. The CDR3 region is CASSLWTGSGSPLHF. The DNA for the CDR3 is TGTGCCAGCAGCTTATGGACAGGGTCGGGTTCACCCCTCCACTTT.